The T cell receptor beta chain under discussion was sequenced for a study of shared clonotypes between healthy human individuals. About this clone itself: As yet, its antigen is unknown.

The naive CD8 subset, CD45RO-negative cells positively selected for CCR7, excluded terminally differentiated effector memory CD45RA+ cells. Each of the donors was a healthy adult who was HIV-negative and had not had a recent acute infection or vaccination. Only in-frame clones appear in the TCRdb table, and some are missing; sequencing was by immunoSEQ multiplex PCR. Of some 2,000,000 clones listed, about 95% are singletons. The CDR3 extends over 14 amino acids. The J segment lost 3 bases and the V segment lost 4 bases, leaving 6 bases of the junction unmatched. CDR1 MDHEN and CDR2 SYDVKM come from the germline V gene. Study-wide results and limits: Naive CD4 clonotype sharing across four donors was roughly 5%. Sampling covered blood only; tissue repertoires likely differ. Sequencing depth was expected to influence donor clonotype sharing.

Sequencing was performed on naive CD8+ T cells sorted from blood. The rearrangement uses TRBV28 and TRBJ2-7, with 7 bases lining up with TRBD2. This clonotype was obtained from a man between 18 and 29 years old in good health. CDR3 sequence (DNA): TGTGCCAGCAGTTCCCGGACTAGTAACTACGAGCAGTACTTC. Translated, it gives CASSSRTSNYEQYF.